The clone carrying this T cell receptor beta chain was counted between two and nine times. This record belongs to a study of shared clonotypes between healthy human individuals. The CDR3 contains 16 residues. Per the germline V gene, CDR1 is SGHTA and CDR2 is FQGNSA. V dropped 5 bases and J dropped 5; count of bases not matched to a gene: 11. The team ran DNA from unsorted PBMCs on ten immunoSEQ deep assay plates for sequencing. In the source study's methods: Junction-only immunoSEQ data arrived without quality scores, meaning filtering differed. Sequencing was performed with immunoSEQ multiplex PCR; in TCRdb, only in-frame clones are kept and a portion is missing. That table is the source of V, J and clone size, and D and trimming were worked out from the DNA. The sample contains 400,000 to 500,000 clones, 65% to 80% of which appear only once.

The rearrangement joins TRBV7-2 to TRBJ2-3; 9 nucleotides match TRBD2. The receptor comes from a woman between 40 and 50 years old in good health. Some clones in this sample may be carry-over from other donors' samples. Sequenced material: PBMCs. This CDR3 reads CASSPDGREGVDTQYF. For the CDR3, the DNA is TGTGCCAGCAGCCCCGACGGGCGGGAGGGGGTAGATACGCAGTATTTT.